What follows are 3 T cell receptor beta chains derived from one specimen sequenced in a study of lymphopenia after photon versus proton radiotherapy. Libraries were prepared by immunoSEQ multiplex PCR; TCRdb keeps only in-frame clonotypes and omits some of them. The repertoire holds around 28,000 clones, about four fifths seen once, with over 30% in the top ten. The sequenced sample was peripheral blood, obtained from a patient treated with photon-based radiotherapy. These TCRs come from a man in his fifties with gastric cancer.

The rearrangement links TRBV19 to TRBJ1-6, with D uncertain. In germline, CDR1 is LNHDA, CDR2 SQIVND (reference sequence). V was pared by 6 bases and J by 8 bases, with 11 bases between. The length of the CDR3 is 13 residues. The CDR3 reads CASSGTVDSPLHF. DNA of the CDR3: TGTGCCAGTAGCGGAACTGTGGATTCACCCCTCCACTTT.

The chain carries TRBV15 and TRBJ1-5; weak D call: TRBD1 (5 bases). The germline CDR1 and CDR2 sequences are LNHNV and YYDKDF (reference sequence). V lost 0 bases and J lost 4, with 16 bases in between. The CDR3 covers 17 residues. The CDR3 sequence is CATSRDPVQGGNQPQHF. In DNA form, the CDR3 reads TGTGCCACCAGCAGAGATCCGGTTCAGGGAGGTAATCAGCCCCAGCATTTT. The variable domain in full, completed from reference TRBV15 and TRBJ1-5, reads DAMVIQNPRYQVTQFGKPVTLSCSQTLNHNVMYWYQQKSSQAPKLLFHYYDKDFNNEADTPDNFQSRRPNTSFCFLDIRSPGLGDTAMYLCATSRDPVQGGNQPQHFGDGTRLSIL.

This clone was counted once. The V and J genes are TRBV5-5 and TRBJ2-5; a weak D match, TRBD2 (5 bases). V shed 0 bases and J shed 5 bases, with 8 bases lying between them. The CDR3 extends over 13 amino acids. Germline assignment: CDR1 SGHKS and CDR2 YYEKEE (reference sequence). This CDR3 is CASSLASRETQYF. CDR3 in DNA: TGTGCCAGCAGCTTGGCTAGCAGGGAGACCCAGTACTTC.